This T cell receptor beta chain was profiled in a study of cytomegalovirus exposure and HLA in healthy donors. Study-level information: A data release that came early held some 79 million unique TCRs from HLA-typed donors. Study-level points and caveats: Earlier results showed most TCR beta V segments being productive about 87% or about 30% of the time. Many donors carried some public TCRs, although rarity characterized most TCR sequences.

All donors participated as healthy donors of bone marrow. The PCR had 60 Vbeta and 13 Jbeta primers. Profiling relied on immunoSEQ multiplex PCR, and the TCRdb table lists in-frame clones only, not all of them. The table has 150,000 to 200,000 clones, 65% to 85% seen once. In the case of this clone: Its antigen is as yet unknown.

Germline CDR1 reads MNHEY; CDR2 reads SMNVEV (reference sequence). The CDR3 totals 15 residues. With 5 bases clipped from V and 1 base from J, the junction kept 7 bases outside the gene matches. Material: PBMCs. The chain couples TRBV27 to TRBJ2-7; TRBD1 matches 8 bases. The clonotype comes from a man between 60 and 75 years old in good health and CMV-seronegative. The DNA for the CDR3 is TGTGCCAGCAGTCCGTCGACAGGGGTGTCCTACGAGCAGTACTTC. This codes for CASSPSTGVSYEQYF.